This entry describes one TCR beta chain. The sample is drawn from a study of PD-1 and CTLA-4 blockade in melanoma. V was pared by 6 bases and J by 6 bases, with 3 bases of the junction left unmatched. The CDR3 is 13 residues long. Sequencing was performed with immunoSEQ multiplex PCR; in TCRdb, only in-frame clones are kept and a portion is missing. The table has some 33,000 clones, around 89% seen once; the top ten hold around 6.3%. The TCR comes from a human donor with melanoma. The sample here was CD8+ T cells from peripheral blood, taken from a patient given anti-PD-1 treatment. The V gene is TRBV12-3 or TRBV12-4, the J gene TRBJ1-2; 11 bases agree with TRBD1. The CDR3 sequence: CASSLGQGDGYTF. The CDR3 nucleotides read TGTGCCAGCAGCTTGGGACAGGGGGATGGCTACACCTTC.